This section outlines one TCR beta chain sequence together with its context. What it recognizes is unknown. The data are from a study of shared clonotypes between healthy human individuals. Study-level results: Genetic and exposure-history diversity was limited by the small donor number.

Deep-level running was used for the assay. Using about 220 ng DNA, tens of thousands of T cell genomes, the sorted-subset replicate PCRs were run. The assay was immunoSEQ multiplex PCR, and TCRdb's table has in-frame clones only and misses some. Altogether around 1 million clones are present, over 75% being singletons, with the ten largest covering nearly 1.5%. The sequenced sample consisted of memory CD4+ T cells sorted from blood. Indicated subset: CD45RA-negative fraction. This sequence originates from a man aged 18 to 35 in good health.

CDR3 region: CASTPPPPGQGFNEQFF. The CDR3 nucleotides are TGTGCCAGCACCCCTCCCCCCCCGGGACAGGGTTTCAATGAGCAGTTCTTC. The rearrangement links TRBV11-2 to TRBJ2-1, with 9 bases fitting TRBD1. V lost 7 bases to trimming and J lost 6 bases; unmatched junction nucleotides: 16. The CDR3 has 17 residues. Germline-derived CDR1 and CDR2 are SGHAT and FQNNGV.